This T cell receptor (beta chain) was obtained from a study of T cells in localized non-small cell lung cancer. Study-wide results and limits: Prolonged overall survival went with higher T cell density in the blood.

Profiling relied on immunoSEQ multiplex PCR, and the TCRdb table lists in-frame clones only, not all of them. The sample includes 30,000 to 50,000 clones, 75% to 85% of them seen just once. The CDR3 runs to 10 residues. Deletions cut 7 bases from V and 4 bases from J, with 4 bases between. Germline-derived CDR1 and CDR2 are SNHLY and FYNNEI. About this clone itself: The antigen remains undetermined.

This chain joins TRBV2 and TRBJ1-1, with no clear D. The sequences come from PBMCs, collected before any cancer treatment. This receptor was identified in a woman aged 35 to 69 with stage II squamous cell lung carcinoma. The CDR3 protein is CASKVTEAFF. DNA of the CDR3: TGTGCCAGCAAGGTCACTGAAGCTTTCTTT.